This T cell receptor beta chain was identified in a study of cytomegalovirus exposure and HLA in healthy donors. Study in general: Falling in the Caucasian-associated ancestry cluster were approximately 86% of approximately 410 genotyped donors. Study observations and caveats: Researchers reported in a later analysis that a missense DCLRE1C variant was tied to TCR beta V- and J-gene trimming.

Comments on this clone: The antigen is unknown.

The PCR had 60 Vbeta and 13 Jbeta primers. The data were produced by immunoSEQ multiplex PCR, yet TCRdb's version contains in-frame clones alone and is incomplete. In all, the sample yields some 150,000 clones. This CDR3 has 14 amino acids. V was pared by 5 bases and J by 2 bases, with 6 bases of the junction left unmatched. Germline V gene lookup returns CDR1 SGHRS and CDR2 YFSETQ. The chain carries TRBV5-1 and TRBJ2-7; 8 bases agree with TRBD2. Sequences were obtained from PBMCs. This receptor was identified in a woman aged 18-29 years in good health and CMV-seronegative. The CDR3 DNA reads TGCGCCAGCAGGCAGCGGGAGTCAACCTACGAGCAGTACTTC. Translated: CASRQRESTYEQYF.